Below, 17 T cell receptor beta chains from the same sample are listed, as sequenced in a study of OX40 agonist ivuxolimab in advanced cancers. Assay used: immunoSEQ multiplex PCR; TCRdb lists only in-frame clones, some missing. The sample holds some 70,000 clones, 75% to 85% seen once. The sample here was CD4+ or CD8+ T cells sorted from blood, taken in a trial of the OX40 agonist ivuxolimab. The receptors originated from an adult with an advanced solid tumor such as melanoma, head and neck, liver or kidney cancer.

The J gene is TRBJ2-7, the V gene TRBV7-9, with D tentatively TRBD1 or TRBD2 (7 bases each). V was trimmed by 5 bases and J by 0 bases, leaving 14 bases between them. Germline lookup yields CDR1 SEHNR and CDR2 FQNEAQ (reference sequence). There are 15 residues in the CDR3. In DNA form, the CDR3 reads TGTGCCAGCAGCCCCAGGGGGGGATACTCCTACGAGCAGTACTTC. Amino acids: CASSPRGGYSYEQYF.

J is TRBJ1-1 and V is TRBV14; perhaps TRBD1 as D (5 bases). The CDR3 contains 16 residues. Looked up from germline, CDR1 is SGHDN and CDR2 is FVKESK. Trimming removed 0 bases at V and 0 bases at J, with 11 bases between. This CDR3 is CASSQEEGTVNTEAFF. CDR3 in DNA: TGTGCCAGCAGCCAAGAGGAAGGGACGGTGAACACTGAAGCTTTCTTT.

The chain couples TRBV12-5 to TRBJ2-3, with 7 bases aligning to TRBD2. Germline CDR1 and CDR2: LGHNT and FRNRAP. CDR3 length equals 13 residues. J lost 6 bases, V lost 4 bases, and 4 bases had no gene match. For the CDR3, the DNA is TGTGCTAGTGGTTCGGGACTATTGGATACGCAGTATTTT. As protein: CASGSGLLDTQYF.

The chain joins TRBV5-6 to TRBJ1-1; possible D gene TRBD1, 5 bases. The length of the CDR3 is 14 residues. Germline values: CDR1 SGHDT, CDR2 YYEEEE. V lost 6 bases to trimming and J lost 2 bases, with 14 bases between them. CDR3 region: CASTTTRTNTEAFF. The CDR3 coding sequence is TGTGCCAGCACCACCACTCGGACAAACACTGAAGCTTTCTTT.

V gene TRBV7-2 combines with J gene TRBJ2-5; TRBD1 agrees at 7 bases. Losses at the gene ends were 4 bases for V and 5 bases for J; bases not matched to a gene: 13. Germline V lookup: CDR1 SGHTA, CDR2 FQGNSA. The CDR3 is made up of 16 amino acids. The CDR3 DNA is TGTGCCAGCAGCTCTGGAAGACAGGGCGGAGTTGAGACCCAGTACTTC. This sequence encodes CASSSGRQGGVETQYF.

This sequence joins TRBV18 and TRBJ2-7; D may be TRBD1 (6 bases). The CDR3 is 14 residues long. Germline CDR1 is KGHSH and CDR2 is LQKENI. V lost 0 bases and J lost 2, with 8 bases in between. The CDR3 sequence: CASSPPYRAYEQYF. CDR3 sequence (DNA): TGTGCCAGCTCACCACCCTACAGGGCCTACGAGCAGTACTTC.

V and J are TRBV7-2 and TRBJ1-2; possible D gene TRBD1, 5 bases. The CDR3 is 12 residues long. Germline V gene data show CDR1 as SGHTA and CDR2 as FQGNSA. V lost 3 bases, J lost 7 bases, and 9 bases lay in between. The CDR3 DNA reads TGTGCCAGCAGCTTTTGGGGGGGTGGCTACACCTTC. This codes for CASSFWGGGYTF.

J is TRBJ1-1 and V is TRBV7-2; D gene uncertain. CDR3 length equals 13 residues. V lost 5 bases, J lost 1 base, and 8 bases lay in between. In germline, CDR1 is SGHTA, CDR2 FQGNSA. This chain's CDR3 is CASSPRWNTEAFF. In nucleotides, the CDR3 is TGTGCCAGCAGCCCTAGGTGGAACACTGAAGCTTTCTTT.

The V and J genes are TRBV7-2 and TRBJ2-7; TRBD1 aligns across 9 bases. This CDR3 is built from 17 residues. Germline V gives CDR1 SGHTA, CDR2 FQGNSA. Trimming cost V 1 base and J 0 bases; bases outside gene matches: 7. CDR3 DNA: TGTGCCAGCAGCTTAGGGTTACGGGACAGGGCCTCCTACGAGCAGTACTTC. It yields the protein CASSLGLRDRASYEQYF.

The DNA of the CDR3 is TGTGCCAGCAGCTTAGAACCCCGTGGGATACCGACAGGGACTAACTATGGCTACACCTTC. Translating gives CASSLEPRGIPTGTNYGYTF. V usage is TRBV11-2 and J usage is TRBJ1-2; the match to TRBD1 covers 7 bases. The length of the CDR3 is 20 residues. Per germline, CDR1 SGHAT and CDR2 FQNNGV. The J segment lost 0 bases and the V segment lost 0 bases, leaving 16 bases of the junction unmatched.

The CDR3 DNA reads TGTGCCAGCAGTTACTCGAGTGGGCAGCCCCAGCATTTT. As protein: CASSYSSGQPQHF. This chain links TRBV6-5 with TRBJ1-5, with D unclear. CDR3 size: 13 residues. Germline assignment: CDR1 MNHEY and CDR2 SVGAGI. V gave up 0 bases and J gave up 7 bases, with 7 bases separating them.

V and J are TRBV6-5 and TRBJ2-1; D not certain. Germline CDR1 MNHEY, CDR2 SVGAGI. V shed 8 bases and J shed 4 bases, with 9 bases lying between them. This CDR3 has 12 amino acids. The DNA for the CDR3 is TGTGCCAGCGGGGAAGAGTACAATGAGCAGTTCTTC. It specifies CASGEEYNEQFF.

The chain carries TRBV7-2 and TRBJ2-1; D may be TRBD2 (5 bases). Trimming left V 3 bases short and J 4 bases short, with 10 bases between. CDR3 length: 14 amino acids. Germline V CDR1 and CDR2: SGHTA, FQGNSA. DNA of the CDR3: TGTGCCAGCAGCTTTACAGCGGCATACAATGAGCAGTTCTTC. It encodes CASSFTAAYNEQFF.

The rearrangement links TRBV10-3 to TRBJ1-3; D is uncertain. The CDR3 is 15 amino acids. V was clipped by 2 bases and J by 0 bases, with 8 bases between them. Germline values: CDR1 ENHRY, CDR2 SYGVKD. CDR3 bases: TGTGCCATCAGTGAGAGGTTCGGCTCTGGAAACACCATATATTTT. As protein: CAISERFGSGNTIYF.

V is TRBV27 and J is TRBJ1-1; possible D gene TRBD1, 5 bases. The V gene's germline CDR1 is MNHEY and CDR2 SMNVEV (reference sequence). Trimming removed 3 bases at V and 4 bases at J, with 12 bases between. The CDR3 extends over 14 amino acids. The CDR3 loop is CASSFLGAGTEAFF. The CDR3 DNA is TGTGCCAGCAGTTTTCTAGGGGCTGGCACTGAAGCTTTCTTT.

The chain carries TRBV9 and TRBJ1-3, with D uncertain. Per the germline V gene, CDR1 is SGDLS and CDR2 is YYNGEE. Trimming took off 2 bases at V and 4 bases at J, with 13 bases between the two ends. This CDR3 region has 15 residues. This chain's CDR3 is CASSVDYGRGNTIYF. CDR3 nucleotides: TGTGCCAGCAGCGTGGATTATGGACGGGGAAACACCATATATTTT.

CDR3 in DNA: TGTGCCAGCAGTGAAGGAGGCATTTATACGCAGTATTTT. It encodes CASSEGGIYTQYF. The J gene is TRBJ2-3, the V gene TRBV25-1; perhaps TRBD2 as D (5 bases). This CDR3 is 13 amino acids long. CDR1 and CDR2 (germline): MGHDK, SYGVNS. V was cut by 2 bases and J by 7 bases, with 10 bases left in between.